Here is one T cell receptor (beta chain) with its context. Method: immunoSEQ multiplex PCR; TCRdb's copy keeps in-frame clones and lacks some. This table holds 200,000 to 250,000 clones, 70% to 90% found once. The J segment lost 2 bases and the V segment lost 0 bases, leaving 5 bases of the junction unmatched. The CDR3 has 18 amino acids. Germline V gives CDR1 MNHEY, CDR2 SVGEGT. These data are taken from a study of blood T cell repertoires in COVID-19. The rearrangement joins TRBV6-2 or TRBV6-3 to TRBJ2-5; TRBD2 matches at 14 bases. The TCR comes from a man aged 25 to 40 who had recovered from COVID-19. The sample was PBMCs or T cells enriched from blood (not recorded which). As DNA, the CDR3 is TGTGCCAGCAGTTACTCGTCTCGACTAGCGGGGGGGCAAGAGACCCAGTACTTC. Protein: CASSYSSRLAGGQETQYF.